Listed below are T cell receptor beta chains from one sample, sequenced in a study of monozygotic twins with inflammatory bowel disease. TCRdb reprocessed the 5' RACE reads and reports one entry per CDR3 protein, with no DNA. In total, the table holds 95,000 to 110,000 distinct CDR3 sequences. The source material was blood. These receptors all come from a human donor with ulcerative colitis or Crohn's disease, or a healthy co-twin of an affected twin (not recorded which). Both conserved end residues are part of each CDR3.

TRBV28	15	TRBJ1-1	CASVEMLRQVGEAFF
TRBV20-1	14	TRBJ1-5	CSARLGAGNQPQHF
TRBV28	15	TRBJ1-3	CASSSNGISGNTIYF
TRBV6-6	14	TRBJ1-6	CASRAQGTNSPLHF
TRBV12-3/TRBV12-4	12	TRBJ1-5	CASSPVNQPQHF
TRBV5-1	18	TRBJ2-5	CASSLTGWTGGRQETQYF
TRBV12-3/TRBV12-4	14	TRBJ2-3	CASSYSGGVDTQYF
TRBV5-6	15	TRBJ2-3	CASSLVGGGPHTQYF
TRBV7-2	13	TRBJ2-7	CASSLEQGYEQYF
TRBV11-2	14	TRBJ2-3	CASSRLAVTDTQYF
TRBV27	14	TRBJ2-6	CASRSLSGANVLTF
TRBV12-3/TRBV12-4	14	TRBJ1-1	CASSFAQSNTEAFF
TRBV6-5	14	TRBJ1-4	CASSYQATNEKLFF
TRBV20-1	19	TRBJ2-1	CSARNNLGASGHRHNEQFF
TRBV18	16	TRBJ1-5	CASSRSQGTVGQPQHF
TRBV28	15	TRBJ2-5	CASRTFDRDQETQYF
TRBV9	16	TRBJ1-3	CASSVDQSTSGNTIYF
TRBV5-1	13	TRBJ1-1	CASSFGWDREAFF
TRBV7-2	14	TRBJ2-2	CASRRTGKTGELFF
TRBV10-3	14	TRBJ2-7	CAISKGQGPYEQYF
TRBV5-1	11	TRBJ2-5	CASSSIETQYF
TRBV29-1	15	TRBJ2-7	CSALGGGLAVYEQYF
TRBV5-1	15	TRBJ2-1	CASSFGGSSYNEQFF
TRBV21-1	15	TRBJ2-2	CASILGAGETGELFF
TRBV7-2	13	TRBJ1-5	CASSPQWGQPQHF
TRBV12-3/TRBV12-4	17	TRBJ1-4	CASSIGGAGATNEKLFF
TRBV5-1	15	TRBJ2-5	CASSYSGTSQETQYF
TRBV20-1	16	TRBJ2-1	CSARWTSGGIYNEQFF
TRBV6-2/TRBV6-3	14	TRBJ2-7	CASNRWGTHYEQYF
TRBV19	15	TRBJ2-6	CASTTRGRGANVLTF
TRBV18	18	TRBJ2-3	CASSHGGRSIDLTDTQYF
TRBV12-3/TRBV12-4	12	TRBJ2-3	CASRGGADTQYF
TRBV18	13	TRBJ2-7	CASSPGTSYEQYF
TRBV5-1	20	TRBJ2-2	CASSHPRDRGLAGDTGELFF
TRBV28	15	TRBJ2-4	CASGVQGFSKNIQYF
TRBV4-2	15	TRBJ2-7	CASSQDPGRGDEQYF
TRBV6-2/TRBV6-3	15	TRBJ2-1	CASSLIAGADDAQFF
TRBV7-2	11	TRBJ2-5	CASSYRKTQYF
TRBV6-2/TRBV6-3	14	TRBJ2-1	CASIKQAGGDEQFF
TRBV20-1	14	TRBJ2-1	CSVQRDPRGHLRFF
TRBV7-8	11	TRBJ2-5	CASGVQETQYF
TRBV20-1	17	TRBJ1-3	CSARYLDPWSSGNTIYF
TRBV2	15	TRBJ2-5	CASRSLGGPQETQYF
TRBV29-1	18	TRBJ2-1	CSVLRSRGGLAGANEQFF
TRBV12-3/TRBV12-4	12	TRBJ2-1	CASRGGRTEQFF
TRBV9	15	TRBJ2-7	CASSARLAGGDEQYF
TRBV7-3	14	TRBJ1-2	CARSPAGGNYGYTF
TRBV7-9	14	TRBJ2-7	CASSLGRTSYEQYF
TRBV19	15	TRBJ2-1	CASHRRGGSYNEQFF
TRBV7-2	16	TRBJ2-1	CASSLGAGQVSNEQFF
TRBV7-8	13	TRBJ1-6	CASSMVYNSPLHF
TRBV12-3/TRBV12-4	13	TRBJ2-6	CASRVTGANVLTF